This T cell receptor (beta chain) was observed in a study of T cell responses to AZD1222 COVID-19 vaccine. Overall study results and limits: Vaccine-associated CD4 TCRs ranged over spike, dominating at 160-218 and 743-854. It should be noted that donors were predominantly white British and more often female, and clonal diversity was possibly underestimated.

The assay was immunoSEQ multiplex PCR, and TCRdb's table has in-frame clones only and misses some. The sample carries fewer than 55,000 clones, more than 60% recorded once. There are 13 residues in the CDR3. Germline assignment: CDR1 KGHSH and CDR2 LQKENI. Losses at the gene ends were 3 bases for V and 8 bases for J; bases not matched to a gene: 2. A remark on this clone: As yet, its antigen is unknown.

The sequences come from peripheral blood, collected on day 0 of MenACWY control vaccination. This sequence joins TRBV18 and TRBJ1-4, with 8 positions matching TRBD1. The receptor comes from an adult in good health. CDR3 bases: TGTGCCAGCTCACCGGGACAGGACGAAAAACTGTTTTTT. This codes for CASSPGQDEKLFF.